Listed here are 16 T cell receptor beta chains from one sample, sequenced in a study of blood T cell repertoires in COVID-19. Sequenced by immunoSEQ multiplex PCR; TCRdb stores in-frame clones only, minus some. Of about 300,000 clones in the sample, about nine tenths were seen once. The material sequenced was PBMCs or T cells enriched from blood (not recorded which). The receptors shown here come from a woman aged 50 to 60 who had been exposed to COVID-19.

The chain carries TRBV5-1 and TRBJ2-5; tentative D call: TRBD1 (6 bases). CDR3 length: 13 residues. The V and J ends lost 4 bases and 4 bases respectively, with 11 bases between them. The germline CDR1 and CDR2 sequences are SGHRS and YFSETQ. The CDR3 DNA is TGCGCCAGCAGCAGGGGCAGGGGAGAGACCCAGTACTTC. Encoded protein: CASSRGRGETQYF.

V usage is TRBV4-2 and J usage is TRBJ2-3; D not resolved. Trimming left V 0 bases short and J 4 bases short, with 11 bases between. The CDR3 sequence is 15 residues long. Germline V CDR1 and CDR2: LGHNA, YNFKEQ. CDR3 loop: CASSQDSYSADTQYF. As DNA, the CDR3 is TGTGCCAGCAGCCAAGATTCCTACTCGGCAGATACGCAGTATTTT.

The chain employs TRBV19 and TRBJ1-1; D is perhaps TRBD1 (6 bases). V was shortened by 6 bases and J by 1 base, with 15 bases between the two germline ends. Germline V CDR1 and CDR2: LNHDA, SQIVND (reference sequence). This CDR3 comprises 15 residues. CDR3 DNA sequence: TGTGCCAGTAGGACTCAGGGAGGGGGGAACACTGAAGCTTTCTTT. Translation gives CASRTQGGGNTEAFF.

This clone has only a few counts. V is TRBV5-1 and J is TRBJ1-6; D is unclear. CDR3 size: 15 residues. Trimming shortened V by 0 bases and J by 10 bases, and 14 bases separated the two germline ends. Germline V CDR1 and CDR2: SGHRS, YFSETQ. CDR3 DNA: TGCGCCAGCAGCTTGGCCATACAACCCGGGTCACCCCTCCACTTT. It specifies CASSLAIQPGSPLHF. The full variable domain, in which reference TRBV5-1 and TRBJ1-6 provide the parts outside the CDR3, is KAGVTQTPRYLIKTRGQQVTLSCSPISGHRSVSWYQQTPGQGLQFLFEYFSETQRNKGNFPGRFSGRQFSNSRSEMNVSTLELGDSALYLCASSLAIQPGSPLHFGNGTRLTVT.

This chain links TRBV6-5 with TRBJ2-6; D perhaps matches TRBD2 (5 bases). CDR1 and CDR2 from the germline V gene are MNHEY and SVGAGI. Trimming pared 11 bases from V and 0 bases from J, leaving 11 bases between. There are 14 residues in the CDR3. The CDR3 DNA reads TGTGCCGGGCAGGCGGGCTCTGGGGCCAACGTCCTGACTTTC. Its protein is CAGQAGSGANVLTF.

The V gene is TRBV10-3, the J gene TRBJ1-6, with a weak D call TRBD1 (6 bases). CDR1 and CDR2 from the germline V gene are ENHRY and SYGVKD. This CDR3 is 15 amino acids long. Trimming left V 10 bases short and J 0 bases short, with 13 bases between. The chain's CDR3 is CATRGLSSYNSPLHF. DNA for the CDR3: TGTGCCACGAGGGGGTTGAGCTCCTATAATTCACCCCTCCACTTT.

This chain connects TRBV27 to TRBJ1-1; D is ambiguous. V was shortened by 3 bases and J by 0 bases, with 14 bases between the two germline ends. Germline V CDR1 and CDR2: MNHEY, SMNVEV (reference sequence). This CDR3 has 16 residues. The CDR3 region is CASSFRSGLLNTEAFF. In DNA, the CDR3 is TGTGCCAGCAGTTTTAGAAGTGGACTCCTGAACACTGAAGCTTTCTTT.

The V and J genes are TRBV7-6 and TRBJ2-2, with 12 bases matching TRBD1. The CDR3 contains 17 residues. V shed 0 bases and J 3 bases; nucleotides not matched to a gene: 2. Germline V lookup: CDR1 SGHVS, CDR2 FNYEAQ. CDR3 DNA: TGTGCCAGCAGCTTAGCAGGGACAGGGGGCCACACCGGGGAGCTGTTTTTT. This codes for CASSLAGTGGHTGELFF.

The gene calls are TRBV5-1 and TRBJ1-3; D may be TRBD1 (5 bases). CDR3 size: 13 residues. V was cut by 4 bases and J by 4 bases, with 9 bases left in between. CDR1 is SGHRS and CDR2 is YFSETQ in the germline V gene. CDR3 DNA sequence: TGCGCCAGCAGCCCGGACATCGGAAACACCATATATTTT. This encodes CASSPDIGNTIYF.

V gene TRBV20-1 combines with J gene TRBJ2-3; 9 positions agree with TRBD2. CDR3 length: 14 residues. The germline gives CDR1 DFQATT, CDR2 SNEGSKA (reference sequence). Trimming removed 3 bases from V and 5 bases from J; junction bases left unmatched: 6. CDR3 loop: CSASRWRGGDTQYF. CDR3 DNA sequence: TGCAGTGCTAGTCGATGGCGGGGGGGAGATACGCAGTATTTT.

The CDR3 sequence is CASIGDRAFGPQHF. As DNA, the CDR3 is TGTGCCAGCATTGGAGACAGGGCTTTCGGGCCCCAGCATTTT. V and J are TRBV28 and TRBJ1-5; 7 positions match TRBD1. The CDR3 extends over 14 amino acids. Unmatched junction bases numbered 12, after V lost 7 bases and J lost 9 bases. Germline assignment: CDR1 MDHEN and CDR2 SYDVKM.

This clone has a single count. Here the CDR3 DNA reads TGTGCCATCAGTGACAGGGAAAAAAACTATGGCTACACCTTC. Protein product: CAISDREKNYGYTF. The chain uses TRBV10-3 and TRBJ1-2; D is perhaps TRBD1 (5 bases). This CDR3 spans 14 amino acids. Germline V gene lookup returns CDR1 ENHRY and CDR2 SYGVKD. V lost 3 bases and J 2 bases, leaving 10 bases between the germline ends.

In its sample, this clone was seen many times. V gene TRBV7-9 combines with J gene TRBJ1-2; no clear D. V lost 3 bases, J lost 3 bases, and 8 bases lay in between. Germline lookup yields CDR1 SEHNR and CDR2 FQNEAQ (reference sequence). The CDR3 runs to 13 residues. The CDR3 nucleotides are TGTGCCAGCAGCTTCGGGGAAGACTATGGCTACACCTTC. It is translated as CASSFGEDYGYTF.

This chain links TRBV19 with TRBJ1-1; tentatively, D is TRBD1 (6 bases). Trimming took off 5 bases at V and 1 base at J, with 14 bases between the two ends. CDR1 is LNHDA and CDR2 is SQIVND in the germline V gene (reference sequence). This CDR3 comprises 15 residues. The CDR3 spells CASSPETGPNTEAFF. Here the CDR3 DNA reads TGTGCCAGTAGTCCAGAGACAGGACCGAACACTGAAGCTTTCTTT.

This chain uses TRBV25-1 with TRBJ2-7; TRBD1 agrees at 9 bases. In germline, CDR1 is MGHDK, CDR2 SYGVNS. This CDR3 is built from 15 residues. J gave up 7 bases and V 3 bases, and 10 bases lay outside the gene matches. The CDR3 DNA follows: TGTGCCAGCAGTGATTACGCGCGCGGGACAGGGGAGCAGTACTTC. It yields the protein CASSDYARGTGEQYF.

V is TRBV5-1 and J is TRBJ2-5; unclear D gene. Deletions cut 0 bases from V and 4 bases from J, with 10 bases between. The CDR3 is made up of 14 amino acids. Germline CDR1 is SGHRS and CDR2 is YFSETQ. CDR3 sequence (DNA): TGCGCCAGCAGCTTGGGTAGCTCTCTAGAGACCCAGTACTTC. Its protein is CASSLGSSLETQYF.